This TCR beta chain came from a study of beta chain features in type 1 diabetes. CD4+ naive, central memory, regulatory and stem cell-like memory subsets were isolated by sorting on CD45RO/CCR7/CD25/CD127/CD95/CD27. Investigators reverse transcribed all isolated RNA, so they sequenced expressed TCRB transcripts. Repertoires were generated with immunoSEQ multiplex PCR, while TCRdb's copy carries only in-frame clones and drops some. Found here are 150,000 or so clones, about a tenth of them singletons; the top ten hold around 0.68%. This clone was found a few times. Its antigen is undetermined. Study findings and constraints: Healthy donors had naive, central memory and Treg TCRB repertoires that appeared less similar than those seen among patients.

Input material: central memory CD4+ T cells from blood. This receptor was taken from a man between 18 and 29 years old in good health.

Here the CDR3 DNA reads TGTGCCAGCAGCGTAGTGGGAACTAGCGGTCCCTACAATGAGCAGTTCTTC. Protein sequence: CASSVVGTSGPYNEQFF. V and J are TRBV9 and TRBJ2-1; 8 bases match TRBD2. The CDR3 runs to 17 residues. The V segment lost 0 bases and the J segment 2 bases; nucleotides outside the gene matches: 7. CDR1 SGDLS and CDR2 YYNGEE come from the germline V gene.